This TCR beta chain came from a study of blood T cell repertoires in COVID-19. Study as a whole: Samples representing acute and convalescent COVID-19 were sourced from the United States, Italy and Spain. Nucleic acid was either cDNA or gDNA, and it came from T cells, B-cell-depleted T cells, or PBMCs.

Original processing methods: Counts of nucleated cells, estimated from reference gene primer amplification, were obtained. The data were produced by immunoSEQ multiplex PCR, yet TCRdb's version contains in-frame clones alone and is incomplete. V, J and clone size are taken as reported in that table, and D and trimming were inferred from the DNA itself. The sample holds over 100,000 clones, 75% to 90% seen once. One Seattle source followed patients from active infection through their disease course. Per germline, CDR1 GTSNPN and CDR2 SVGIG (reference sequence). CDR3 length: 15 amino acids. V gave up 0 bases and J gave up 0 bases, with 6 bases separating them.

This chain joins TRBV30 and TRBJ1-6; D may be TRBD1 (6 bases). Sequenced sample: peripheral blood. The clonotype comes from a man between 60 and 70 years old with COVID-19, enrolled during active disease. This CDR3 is CAWSVDSSYNSPLHF. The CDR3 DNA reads TGTGCCTGGAGTGTGGACAGCTCCTATAATTCACCCCTCCACTTT.